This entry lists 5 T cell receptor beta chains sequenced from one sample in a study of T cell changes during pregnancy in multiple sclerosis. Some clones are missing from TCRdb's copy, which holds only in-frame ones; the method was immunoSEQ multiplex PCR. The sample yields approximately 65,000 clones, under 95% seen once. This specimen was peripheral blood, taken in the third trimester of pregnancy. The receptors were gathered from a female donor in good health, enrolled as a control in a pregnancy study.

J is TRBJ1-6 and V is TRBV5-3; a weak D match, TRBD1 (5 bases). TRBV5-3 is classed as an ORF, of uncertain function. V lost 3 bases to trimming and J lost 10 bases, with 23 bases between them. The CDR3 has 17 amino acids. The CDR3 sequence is CARSWRMTRVGQSPLHF. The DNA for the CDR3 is TGTGCCAGAAGCTGGCGGATGACCAGGGTCGGGCAATCACCCCTCCACTTT.

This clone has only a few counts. The CDR3 protein is CAISEWPGVVNQPQHF. The DNA for the CDR3 is TGTGCCATCAGTGAGTGGCCAGGGGTTGTGAATCAGCCCCAGCATTTT. The rearrangement joins TRBV10-3 to TRBJ1-5, with D possibly matching TRBD1 (6 bases). This CDR3 has 16 residues. Deletions cut 1 base from V and 4 bases from J, with 14 bases between. CDR1 is ENHRY, CDR2 SYGVKD, per germline.

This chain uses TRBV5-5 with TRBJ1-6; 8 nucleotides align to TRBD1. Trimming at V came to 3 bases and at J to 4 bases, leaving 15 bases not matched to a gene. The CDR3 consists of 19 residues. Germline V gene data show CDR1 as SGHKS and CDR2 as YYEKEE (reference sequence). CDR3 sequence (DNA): TGTGCCAGCAGCTACGCCGACCGGGACAGGTCCCTTTATAATTCACCCCTCCACTTT. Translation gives CASSYADRDRSLYNSPLHF.

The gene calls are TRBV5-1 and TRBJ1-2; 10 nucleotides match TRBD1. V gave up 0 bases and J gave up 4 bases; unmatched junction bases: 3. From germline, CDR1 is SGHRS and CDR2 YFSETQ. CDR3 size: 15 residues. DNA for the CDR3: TGCGCCAGCAGCTTGGCGGGACAGGGGTTCTATGGCTACACCTTC. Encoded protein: CASSLAGQGFYGYTF.

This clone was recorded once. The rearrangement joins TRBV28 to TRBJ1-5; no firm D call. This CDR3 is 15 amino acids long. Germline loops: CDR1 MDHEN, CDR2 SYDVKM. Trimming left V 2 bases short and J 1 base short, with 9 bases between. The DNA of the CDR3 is TGTGCCAGCAGTTTAGGCGGGGTAAGCAATCAGCCCCAGCATTTT. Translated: CASSLGGVSNQPQHF.